This T cell receptor (beta chain) was identified during a study of blood T cell repertoires in COVID-19. At the level of the study: The United States, Italy and Spain supplied acute and convalescent COVID-19 samples.

Study members were between about 18 and 100 years old and lived in fewer than 30 US regions. The recovered donors of Cohort 3 showed two negative PCRs, clearance, or symptom resolution. The germline CDR1 and CDR2 sequences are ENHRY and SYGVKD. This CDR3 is 16 amino acids long. V dropped 3 bases and J dropped 1 base, with 16 bases sitting between them. Per the study methods: Amplification of reference gene primers was used by the study to estimate nucleated cell counts. Some clones are missing from TCRdb's copy, which holds only in-frame ones; the method was immunoSEQ multiplex PCR. D and trimming were read from the DNA, whereas the V and J calls and clone size are those reported in that table. The data contain 200,000 to 250,000 clones, 70% to 85% of them singletons.

V gene TRBV10-3 combines with J gene TRBJ2-7, with TRBD2 as a possible D gene (6 bases). What was sequenced was PBMCs or T cells enriched from blood (not recorded which). This TCR derives from a woman aged 55-69 years who had recovered from COVID-19. Here the CDR3 DNA reads TGTGCCATCAGTGAAGGAGGGCCAGACAGTTCCTACGAGCAGTACTTC. Encoded protein: CAISEGGPDSSYEQYF.